The 27 T cell receptor beta chains below were found in one sample sequenced in a study of blood T cells in healthy people across ages. With a J-beta primer mix and a sample-barcoded 5' primer, a second PCR ran about 6 to 11 cycles. From the 5' RACE reads, TCRdb called clonotypes with MiXCR, one entry per CDR3 protein. The data show about 780,000 distinct CDR3 sequences, with approximately 59% seen just once and roughly 25% held by the top ten. The sequenced material came from blood. The receptors were gathered from a man aged 30 to 39 in good health.

The chain couples TRBV7-9 to TRBJ1-1, with 9 bases fitting TRBD1. This CDR3 has 13 amino acids. V was pared by 5 bases and J by 11 bases, with 9 bases of the junction left unmatched. The V gene's germline CDR1 is SEHNR and CDR2 FQNEAQ (reference sequence). The CDR3 region has the DNA TGTGCCAGCAGCCCCCGGGACAGGGCGATGGCTTTCTTT. Encoded protein: CASSPRDRAMAFF.

The chain joins TRBV20-1 to TRBJ2-3; 7 nucleotides match TRBD1. CDR1 and CDR2 from the germline V gene are DFQATT and SNEGSKA (reference sequence). V was clipped by 6 bases and J by 0 bases; unmatched bases: 12. The CDR3 consists of 16 residues. The CDR3 DNA reads TGCAGTGCCCCCGGACAGGCGATAGGCAGCACAGATACGCAGTATTTT. Protein product: CSAPGQAIGSTDTQYF.

The rearrangement uses TRBV10-3 and TRBJ2-5; 12 nucleotides agree with TRBD2. Germline values: CDR1 ENHRY, CDR2 SYGVKD. V dropped 6 bases and J dropped 5; count of bases not matched to a gene: 7. CDR3 length: 15 amino acids. This CDR3 is CAIRTSGGPGETQYF. For the CDR3, the DNA is TGTGCCATCAGGACTAGCGGGGGCCCCGGTGAGACCCAGTACTTC.

The V call is TRBV10-3, the J call TRBJ2-7, with D maybe TRBD1 (6 bases). The V end was cut by 6 bases, the J end by 0 bases, with 18 bases between. CDR1 and CDR2 from the germline V gene are ENHRY and SYGVKD. CDR3 length: 16 amino acids. CDR3 protein: CAIRNTTGTNSYEQYF. In nucleotides, the CDR3 is TGTGCCATCAGAAACACCACAGGGACAAACTCCTACGAGCAGTACTTC.

This sequence joins TRBV29-1 and TRBJ2-3, with TRBD2 matching 8 bases. The CDR3 covers 15 residues. Trimming removed 2 bases from V and 0 bases from J; junction bases left unmatched: 4. CDR1 is SQVTM, CDR2 ANQGSEA, per germline. The CDR3 bases are TGCAGCGTTGAATTGCGGGGGGATAGCACAGATACGCAGTATTTT. Protein sequence: CSVELRGDSTDTQYF.

This clonotype was picked up a small number of times. CDR3 loop: CSARAQTNEQFF. For the CDR3, the DNA is TGCAGTGCTAGAGCACAGACCAATGAGCAGTTCTTC. V is TRBV20-1 and J is TRBJ2-1; unclear D gene. The V gene lost 1 base and the J gene lost 6 bases, with 7 bases spanning the gap. CDR3 length: 12 amino acids. Germline-derived CDR1 and CDR2 are DFQATT and SNEGSKA (reference sequence).

This clonotype was picked up one time. The chain is built from TRBV28 and TRBJ2-1; D unclear. The J call may be incorrect, as the DNA end agrees better with TRBJ2-7. From germline, CDR1 is MDHEN and CDR2 SYDVKM. The CDR3 loop spans 12 amino acids. The CDR3 loop is CASQLTYNEQYF. The CDR3 DNA reads TGTGCCAGCCAGCTTACCTACAATGAGCAGTACTTC.

The rearrangement links TRBV5-5 to TRBJ2-4, with TRBD1 matching 7 bases. The end of the DNA is better explained by TRBJ2-7, so the J call may be wrong. This CDR3 is built from 16 residues. CDR1 is SGHKS, CDR2 YYEKEE, per germline (reference sequence). CDR3 coding DNA: TGTGCCAGCAGCTTGCAAACGGGACAGATTTACTACGAGCAGTACTTC. Translated: CASSLQTGQIYYEQYF.

The chain has TRBV20-1 and TRBJ1-6, with TRBD1 as a possible D gene (5 bases). V was trimmed by 4 bases and J by 6 bases, leaving 7 bases between them. This CDR3 comprises 12 residues. CDR1 DFQATT and CDR2 SNEGSKA come from the germline V gene (reference sequence). For the CDR3, the DNA is TGCAGTGCTAACGACAGTAATTCACCCCTCCACTTT. Translating gives CSANDSNSPLHF.

This CDR3 reads CASSYGGQGLLGETQYF. The CDR3 nucleotides read TGTGCCAGCAGTTACGGAGGACAGGGGCTCCTCGGAGAGACCCAGTACTTC. The V and J genes are TRBV6-5 and TRBJ2-5; 9 bases match TRBD1. This CDR3 has 17 residues. The V segment lost 2 bases and the J segment 4 bases; nucleotides outside the gene matches: 11. The germline gives CDR1 MNHEY, CDR2 SVGAGI.

This clonotype has a count of ten or more. V usage is TRBV20-1 and J usage is TRBJ2-7; 7 nucleotides agree with TRBD1. V shed 2 bases and J 3 bases; nucleotides not matched to a gene: 7. CDR3 size: 14 residues. Per the germline V gene, CDR1 is DFQATT and CDR2 is SNEGSKA (reference sequence). Here the CDR3 DNA reads TGCAGTGCTAGAATTGGGGACAGAAACTACGAGCAGTACTTC. Its translation: CSARIGDRNYEQYF.

V and J are TRBV7-8 and TRBJ2-1; maybe TRBD2 (5 bases). Germline V gene data show CDR1 as SGHVS and CDR2 as FQNEAQ. The CDR3 runs to 15 residues. Between the trimmed V and J ends, which lost 4 bases and 8 bases, there was a span of 18 bases. For the CDR3, the DNA is TGTGCCAGCAGCTCCACTAGGAGGCTACAATATGAGCAGTTCTTC. This encodes CASSSTRRLQYEQFF.

Worth noting for this clonotype: Germline and junction disagree at one end, which may indicate a read error. The genes are TRBV20-1 and TRBJ2-1; tentative D call: TRBD2 (5 bases). The CDR3 runs to 15 residues. From germline, CDR1 is DFQATT and CDR2 SNEGSKA (reference sequence). DNA for the CDR3: TGCAGTGCTAGAGATTTTTGGGCTAGCTACGATGAGCAGTTCTTC. It specifies CSARDFWASYDEQFF.

This clonotype was counted only a few times. The gene calls are TRBV12-3 or TRBV12-4 and TRBJ2-3; D uncertain. The CDR3 consists of 16 residues. The germline V and J ends were trimmed by 4 bases and 10 bases, with 24 bases remaining between them. CDR3 region: CASSSGRIPGWDAQYF. CDR3 sequence (DNA): TGTGCCAGCAGTTCTGGTCGGATCCCGGGCTGGGATGCGCAGTATTTT.

The J gene is TRBJ2-1, the V gene TRBV20-1, with 9 nucleotides matching TRBD2. The V and J ends lost 5 bases and 6 bases, in that order; junction bases with no gene match: 11. CDR1 and CDR2 from the germline V gene are DFQATT and SNEGSKA (reference sequence). CDR3 length equals 15 residues. The CDR3 DNA sequence: TGCAGTGCTGGGAAGCCCGGGACTAGCCGCAATGAGCAGTTCTTC. Its protein product is CSAGKPGTSRNEQFF.

V gene TRBV21-1 combines with J gene TRBJ2-3. TRBV21-1 is assigned pseudogene status. CDR3 size: 17 residues. The CDR3 loop is CASSKVTGGTSTDTQYF. CDR3 coding DNA: TGTGCCAGCAGCAAAGTAACCGGCGGAACTAGCACAGATACGCAGTATTTT.

This clonotype was seen a few times. This sequence joins TRBV10-3 and TRBJ2-3; D gene unclear. Looked up from germline, CDR1 is ENHRY and CDR2 is SYGVKD. Trimming cost V 0 bases and J 0 bases, with 10 bases left between them. The CDR3 is 16 residues long. In nucleotides, the CDR3 is TGTGCCATCAGTGAGTCCCCGTCAGCTAGCACAGATACGCAGTATTTT. It specifies CAISESPSASTDTQYF.

Note on this clonotype: A much larger clone lies one base from this, so it may be a read error. The chain employs TRBV12-3 or TRBV12-4 and TRBJ2-1; 9 bases fit TRBD2. The DNA end favors TRBJ2-7, so the J call may be wrong. The CDR3 has 15 amino acids. The CDR3 bases are TGTGCCAGCACCCCGTTTAGCGGGGGTTACAATGAGCAGTACTTC. Amino acids: CASTPFSGGYNEQYF.

V usage is TRBV25-1 and J usage is TRBJ2-7, with D maybe TRBD2 (6 bases). The assigned J gene may be wrong: the sequence end matches TRBJ2-5 better. CDR1 is MGHDK, CDR2 SYGVNS, per germline. The CDR3 sequence is 12 residues long. The CDR3 DNA is TGTGCCAGCAAGGAGGGACAAGAGACCCAGTACTTC. Translating gives CASKEGQETQYF.

V is TRBV7-9 and J is TRBJ2-6, with D uncertain. Per the germline V gene, CDR1 is SEHNR and CDR2 is FQNEAQ (reference sequence). V lost 4 bases to trimming and J lost 0 bases, with 4 bases between them. The CDR3 is made up of 14 amino acids. The CDR3 DNA reads as TGTGCCAGCAGCTCAGCCTCTGGGGCCAACGTCCTGACTTTC. Protein product: CASSSASGANVLTF.

The rearrangement uses TRBV4-3 and TRBJ2-3; D remains ambiguous. Per the germline V gene, CDR1 is LGHNA and CDR2 is YSLEER. V lost 1 base, J lost 4 bases, and 15 bases lay in between. The CDR3 runs to 16 residues. CDR3 region: CASSQGYAEIPDTQYF. In nucleotides, the CDR3 is TGCGCCAGCAGCCAAGGATATGCAGAAATACCAGATACGCAGTATTTT.

The chain uses TRBV4-1 and TRBJ1-5, with unresolved D. The CDR3 runs to 13 residues. From germline, CDR1 is MGHRA and CDR2 YSYEKL. V was clipped by 4 bases and J by 9 bases, with 13 bases between them. CDR3 sequence reads: CASSREEGLPQHF. CDR3 in DNA: TGCGCCAGCAGCCGGGAGGAAGGACTGCCCCAGCATTTT.

The chain combines TRBV20-1 with TRBJ2-7; D gene ambiguous. The germline V gene encodes CDR1 DFQATT and CDR2 SNEGSKA (reference sequence). V shed 4 bases and J shed 3 bases, with 10 bases lying between them. The CDR3 contains 12 residues. Here the CDR3 reads CSANKEIYEQYF. The CDR3 nucleotides are TGCAGTGCTAACAAGGAAATCTACGAGCAGTACTTC.

This chain connects TRBV10-3 to TRBJ2-1; TRBD2 is a possible D gene (5 bases). V gave up 6 bases and J gave up 5 bases, with 14 bases separating them. CDR1 ENHRY and CDR2 SYGVKD come from the germline V gene. The CDR3 runs 14 residues. The CDR3 region has the DNA TGTGCCATCAGGGGAGCGCTAAACGACAATGAGCAGTTCTTC. It codes for CAIRGALNDNEQFF.

The chain combines TRBV12-3 or TRBV12-4 with TRBJ2-7, with TRBD1 as a possible D gene (5 bases). This CDR3 is 14 amino acids long. Trimming left V 7 bases short and J 0 bases short, with 13 bases between. CDR3 sequence reads: CASTTGPNSYEQYF. DNA for the CDR3: TGTGCCAGCACCACAGGTCCCAACTCCTACGAGCAGTACTTC.

The rearrangement links TRBV12-3 or TRBV12-4 to TRBJ1-2; 7 nucleotides agree with TRBD1. V gave up 5 bases and J gave up 6 bases; unmatched junction bases: 6. This CDR3 contains 13 residues. The CDR3 DNA reads TGTGCCAGCAGTCACAGGGGCGGAGATGGCTACACCTTC. Encoded protein: CASSHRGGDGYTF.

This clonotype was picked up a small number of times. The V and J genes are TRBV28 and TRBJ2-4; 8 bases fit TRBD1. With 4 bases clipped from V and 8 bases from J, the junction kept 7 bases outside the gene matches. The CDR3 sequence is 14 residues long. Germline assignment: CDR1 MDHEN and CDR2 SYDVKM. In DNA form, the CDR3 reads TGTGCCAGCAGTTCTCCAGGGGGCGCGGACATTCAGTACTTC. It yields the protein CASSSPGGADIQYF. The complete variable domain, with remaining parts taken from reference TRBV28 and TRBJ2-4, reads DVKVTQSSRYLVKRTGEKVFLECVQDMDHENMFWYRQDPGLGLRLIYFSYDVKMKEKGDIPEGYSVSREKKERFSLILESASTNQTSMYLCASSSPGGADIQYFGAGTRLSVL.